What follows describes a single T cell receptor beta chain. The data were taken from a study of blood T cell repertoires in COVID-19. Study context: Both acute and convalescent COVID-19 samples were obtained from the United States, Italy and Spain. PBMCs, B-cell-depleted T cells, or T cells were the source of the cDNA or gDNA that made up the material.

Source study methods: Reference gene primer amplification gave estimated nucleated cell counts. Sequenced by immunoSEQ multiplex PCR; TCRdb stores in-frame clones only, minus some. That table gives V, J and clone size, and the DNA gave D and trimming. The profile shows under 35,000 clones, around 93% of them singletons. Sequenced: peripheral blood. The clonotype originates from a human donor in a cohort sampled during active COVID-19.

CDR3 bases: TGTGCCTGGAGCGGACAGGGGAACACTGAAGCTTTCTTT. This codes for CAWSGQGNTEAFF. V usage is TRBV30 and J usage is TRBJ1-1; 8 positions match TRBD1. The CDR3 extends over 13 amino acids. Looked up from germline, CDR1 is GTSNPN and CDR2 is SVGIG (reference sequence). The V segment lost 3 bases and the J segment 1 base; nucleotides outside the gene matches: 1.